This section outlines one TCR beta chain sequence together with its context. What it recognizes is unknown. The authors loaded about 0.2 ug DNA, 30,000 to 35,000 T cell genomes, into sorted-subset replicate PCRs. Clones were read by immunoSEQ multiplex PCR, and TCRdb kept only the in-frame ones, dropping some. The sample has more than 2,000,000 clones, about 92% seen once; the top ten hold 0.39%. This sample was included in a study of shared clonotypes between healthy human individuals. On the study more broadly: Aged 18 to 49, the donors were a couple of women and a few men.

Study-level points and caveats: It was the non-shared clonotypes that had lower generation probabilities than clonotypes shared by all four donors. Shared clonotypes: roughly 4.5% naive CD4, under 4% naive CD8, around 2.2% memory CD4, approximately 0.4% memory CD8.

This CDR3 comprises 10 residues. The germline gives CDR1 SQVTM, CDR2 ANQGSEA. The germline V and J ends were trimmed by 8 bases and 5 bases, with 7 bases remaining between them. Source material: naive CD4+ T cells from PBMCs. Described subset: CD45RA+ positively selected. This receptor was taken from a man between 18 and 35 years old in good health. Some clones in this sample may be carry-over from other donors' samples. This chain joins TRBV29-1 and TRBJ2-1; D gene uncertain. This CDR3 is CSIGNNEQFF. The CDR3 DNA reads TGCAGCATCGGTAACAATGAGCAGTTCTTC.